This TCR beta chain is from a study of T cells in localized non-small cell lung cancer. Study observations and caveats: With higher T cell density in blood came longer overall survival. Clonality peaked in uninvolved adjacent lung rather than tumor. Sequencing involved a lone tumor region, leaving heterogeneity possible.

CDR1 and CDR2 from the germline V gene are SGDLS and YYNGEE. CDR3 length: 14 residues. Trimming stripped 8 bases from V and 4 bases from J, with 16 bases between. The method was immunoSEQ multiplex PCR; TCRdb's version includes in-frame clones alone and lacks a portion of them. Of 4,500 to 5,000 clones listed, about 33% are singletons. This clone has a handful of counts. Its target is unknown. J is TRBJ2-1 and V is TRBV9, with a weak D call TRBD2 (6 bases). The sequenced sample was lung tumor tissue, obtained before any cancer treatment. The clonotype originates from a woman aged 40-69 years with stage II squamous cell lung carcinoma. The CDR3 nucleotides are TGTGCCAGTGAGACCAGCGGGCGATACAATGAGCAGTTCTTC. This translates into CASETSGRYNEQFF.